The 2 T cell receptor beta chains in this list originate from one sample, sequenced in a study of cytomegalovirus exposure and HLA in healthy donors. Here immunoSEQ multiplex PCR was the method, and the copy in TCRdb shows in-frame clones only, minus some. The sample includes some 170,000 clones, about 86% seen only once; the top ten take approximately 2%. The sequencing sample was made of PBMCs. These receptors all stem from a woman under 30 in good health and CMV-seronegative.

This chain joins TRBV28 and TRBJ1-3, with TRBD1 matching over 7 bases. The CDR3 covers 15 residues. Germline loops: CDR1 MDHEN, CDR2 SYDVKM. After removal of 8 bases from V and 0 bases from J, the junction contained 7 bases not matched to a gene. The CDR3 loop is CASHRGLLSGNTIYF. CDR3 DNA sequence: TGTGCCAGCCACAGGGGCCTCCTCTCTGGAAACACCATATATTTT.

The rearrangement links TRBV4-3 to TRBJ2-3; 9 positions agree with TRBD2. CDR3 length: 14 amino acids. The junction had 3 bases not matched to a gene; V was cut back by 4 bases and J by 4 bases. Germline CDR1 is LGHNA and CDR2 is YSLEER. The CDR3 bases are TGCGCCAGCAGCCCTAGCGGGATAGCAGATACGCAGTATTTT. Amino acids: CASSPSGIADTQYF.